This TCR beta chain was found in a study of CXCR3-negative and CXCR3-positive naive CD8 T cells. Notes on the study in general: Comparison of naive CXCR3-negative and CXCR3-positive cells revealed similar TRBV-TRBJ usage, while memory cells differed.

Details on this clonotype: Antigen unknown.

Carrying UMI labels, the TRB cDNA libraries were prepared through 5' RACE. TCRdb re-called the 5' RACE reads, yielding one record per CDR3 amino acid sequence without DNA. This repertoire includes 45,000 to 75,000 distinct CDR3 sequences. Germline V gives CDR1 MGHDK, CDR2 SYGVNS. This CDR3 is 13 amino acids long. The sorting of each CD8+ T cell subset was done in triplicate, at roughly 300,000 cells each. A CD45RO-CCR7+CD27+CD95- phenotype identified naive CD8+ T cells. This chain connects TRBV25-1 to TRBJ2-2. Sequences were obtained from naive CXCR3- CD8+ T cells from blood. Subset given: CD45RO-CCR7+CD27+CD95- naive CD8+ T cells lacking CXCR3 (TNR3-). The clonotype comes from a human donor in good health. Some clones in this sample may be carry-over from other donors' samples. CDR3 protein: CASSELTPGELFF.